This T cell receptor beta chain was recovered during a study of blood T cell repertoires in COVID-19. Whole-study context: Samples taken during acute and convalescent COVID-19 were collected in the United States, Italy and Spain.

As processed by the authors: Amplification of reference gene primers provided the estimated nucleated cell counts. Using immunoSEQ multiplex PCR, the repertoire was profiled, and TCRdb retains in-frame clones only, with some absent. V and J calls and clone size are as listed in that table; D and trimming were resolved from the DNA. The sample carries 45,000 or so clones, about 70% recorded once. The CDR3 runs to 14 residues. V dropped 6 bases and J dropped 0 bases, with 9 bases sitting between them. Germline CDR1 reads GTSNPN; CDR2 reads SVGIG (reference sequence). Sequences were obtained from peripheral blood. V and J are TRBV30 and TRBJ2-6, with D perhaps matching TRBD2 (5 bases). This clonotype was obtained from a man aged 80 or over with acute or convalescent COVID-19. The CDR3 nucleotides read TGTGCCTGTACACGGGGCTCTGGGGCCAACGTCCTGACTTTC. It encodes CACTRGSGANVLTF.